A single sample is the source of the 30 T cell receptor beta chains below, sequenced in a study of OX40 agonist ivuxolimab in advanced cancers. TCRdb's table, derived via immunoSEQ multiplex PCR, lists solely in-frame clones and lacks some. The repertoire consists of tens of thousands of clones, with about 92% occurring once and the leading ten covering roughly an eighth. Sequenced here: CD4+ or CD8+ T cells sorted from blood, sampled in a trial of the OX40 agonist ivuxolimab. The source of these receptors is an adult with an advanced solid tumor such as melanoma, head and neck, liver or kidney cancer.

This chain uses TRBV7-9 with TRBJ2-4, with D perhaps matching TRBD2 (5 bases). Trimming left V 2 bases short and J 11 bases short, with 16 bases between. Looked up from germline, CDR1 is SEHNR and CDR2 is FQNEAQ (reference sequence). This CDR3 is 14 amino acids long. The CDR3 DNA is TGTGCCAGCAGCTTAAGCGGCGGCTTAAAGGTTCAGTACTTC. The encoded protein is CASSLSGGLKVQYF.

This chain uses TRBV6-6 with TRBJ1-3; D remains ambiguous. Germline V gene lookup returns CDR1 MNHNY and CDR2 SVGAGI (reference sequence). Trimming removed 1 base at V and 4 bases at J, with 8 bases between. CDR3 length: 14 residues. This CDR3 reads CASSYLGSGNTIYF. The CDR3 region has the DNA TGTGCCAGCAGTTACTTGGGGTCGGGAAACACCATATATTTT.

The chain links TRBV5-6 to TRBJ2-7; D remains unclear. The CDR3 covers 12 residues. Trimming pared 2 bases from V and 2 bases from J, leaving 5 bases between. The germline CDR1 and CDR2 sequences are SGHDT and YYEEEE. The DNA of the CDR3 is TGTGCCAGCAGCTTCCGGGCCTACGAGCAGTACTTC. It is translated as CASSFRAYEQYF.

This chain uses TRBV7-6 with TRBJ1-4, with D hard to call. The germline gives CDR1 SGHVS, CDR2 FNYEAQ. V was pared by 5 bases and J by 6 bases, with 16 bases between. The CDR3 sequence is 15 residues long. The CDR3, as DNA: TGTGCCAGCAGCCCCCCCCGATTCGGGGATGAAAAACTGTTTTTT. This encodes CASSPPRFGDEKLFF.

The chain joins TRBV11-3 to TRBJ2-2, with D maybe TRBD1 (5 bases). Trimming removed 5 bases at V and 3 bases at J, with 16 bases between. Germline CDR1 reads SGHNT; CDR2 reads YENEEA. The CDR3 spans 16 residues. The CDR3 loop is CASSTRGGDDTGELFF. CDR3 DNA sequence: TGTGCCAGCAGCACAAGGGGTGGTGACGACACCGGGGAGCTGTTTTTT.

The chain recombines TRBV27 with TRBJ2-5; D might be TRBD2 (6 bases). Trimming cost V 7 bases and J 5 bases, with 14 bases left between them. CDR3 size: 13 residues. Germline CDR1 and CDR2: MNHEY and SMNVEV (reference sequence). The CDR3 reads CASTSGSGETQYF. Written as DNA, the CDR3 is TGTGCCAGCACCTCCGGGAGTGGGGAGACCCAGTACTTC.

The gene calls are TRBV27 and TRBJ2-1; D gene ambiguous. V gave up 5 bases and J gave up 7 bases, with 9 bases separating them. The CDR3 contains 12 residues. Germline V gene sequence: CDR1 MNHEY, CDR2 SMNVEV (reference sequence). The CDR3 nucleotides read TGTGCCAGCAGTCCGCAGTGGAATGAGCAGTTCTTC. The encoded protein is CASSPQWNEQFF.

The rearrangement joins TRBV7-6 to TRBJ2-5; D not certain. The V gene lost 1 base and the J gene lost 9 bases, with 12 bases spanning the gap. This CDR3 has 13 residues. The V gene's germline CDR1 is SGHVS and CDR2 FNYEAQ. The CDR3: CASSLVPGLAQYF. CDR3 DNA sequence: TGTGCCAGCAGCTTAGTTCCGGGCCTGGCCCAGTACTTC.

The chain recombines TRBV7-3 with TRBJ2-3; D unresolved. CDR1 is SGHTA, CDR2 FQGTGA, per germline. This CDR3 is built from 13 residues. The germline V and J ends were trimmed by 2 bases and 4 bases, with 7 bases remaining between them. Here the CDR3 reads CASSLVGADTQYF. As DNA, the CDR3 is TGTGCCAGCAGCTTAGTCGGCGCAGATACGCAGTATTTT.

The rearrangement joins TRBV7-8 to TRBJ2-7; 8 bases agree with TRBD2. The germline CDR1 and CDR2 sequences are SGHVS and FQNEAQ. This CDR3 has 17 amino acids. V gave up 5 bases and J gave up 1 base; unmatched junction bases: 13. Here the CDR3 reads CASSQLPGGPTSYEQYF. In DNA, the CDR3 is TGTGCCAGCAGCCAGCTTCCGGGAGGGCCCACGTCCTACGAGCAGTACTTC.

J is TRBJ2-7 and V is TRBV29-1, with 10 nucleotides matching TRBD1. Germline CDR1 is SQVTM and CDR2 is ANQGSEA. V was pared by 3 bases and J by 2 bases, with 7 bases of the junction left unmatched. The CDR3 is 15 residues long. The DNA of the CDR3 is TGCAGCGTTGATGGGACAGGGGCCTTGCCCTACGAGCAGTACTTC. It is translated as CSVDGTGALPYEQYF.

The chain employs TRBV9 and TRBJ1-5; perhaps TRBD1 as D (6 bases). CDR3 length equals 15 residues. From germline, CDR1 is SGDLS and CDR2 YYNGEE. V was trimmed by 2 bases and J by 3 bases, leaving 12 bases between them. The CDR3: CASSVSGALNQPQHF. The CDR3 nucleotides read TGTGCCAGCAGCGTGTCAGGGGCCCTCAATCAGCCCCAGCATTTT.

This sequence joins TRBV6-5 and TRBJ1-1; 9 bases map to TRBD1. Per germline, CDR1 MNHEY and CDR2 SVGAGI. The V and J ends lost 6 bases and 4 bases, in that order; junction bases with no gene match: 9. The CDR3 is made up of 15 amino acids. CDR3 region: CASSPNRQGGTEAFF. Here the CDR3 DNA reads TGTGCCAGCAGCCCGAACCGACAGGGGGGCACTGAAGCTTTCTTT.

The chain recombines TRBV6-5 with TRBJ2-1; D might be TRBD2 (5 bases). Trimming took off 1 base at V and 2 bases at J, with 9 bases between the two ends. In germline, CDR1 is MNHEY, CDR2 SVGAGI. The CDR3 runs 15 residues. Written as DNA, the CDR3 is TGTGCCAGCAGTTACTTATCGGGAACCTACAATGAGCAGTTCTTC. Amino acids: CASSYLSGTYNEQFF.

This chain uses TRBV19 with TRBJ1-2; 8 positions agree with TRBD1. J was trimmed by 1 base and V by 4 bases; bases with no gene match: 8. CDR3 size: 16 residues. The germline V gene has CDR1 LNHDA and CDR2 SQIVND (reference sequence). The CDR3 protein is CASSRTGIRNNYGYTF. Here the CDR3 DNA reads TGTGCCAGTAGTAGGACAGGGATCCGTAATAACTATGGCTACACCTTC.

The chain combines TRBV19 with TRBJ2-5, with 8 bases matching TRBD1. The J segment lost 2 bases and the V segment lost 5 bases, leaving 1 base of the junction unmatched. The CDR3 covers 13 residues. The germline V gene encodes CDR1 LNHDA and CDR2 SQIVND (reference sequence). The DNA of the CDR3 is TGTGCCAGTAGTGACAGGGGTCAAGAGACCCAGTACTTC. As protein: CASSDRGQETQYF.

CDR3 in amino acids: CASSLAVDRADTGELFF. CDR3 coding DNA: TGTGCCAGCAGCTTAGCGGTAGACAGGGCGGACACCGGGGAGCTGTTTTTT. The V and J genes are TRBV7-6 and TRBJ2-2, with 7 bases lining up with TRBD1. V shed 0 bases and J 3 bases; nucleotides not matched to a gene: 7. This CDR3 spans 17 amino acids. Germline CDR1 and CDR2: SGHVS and FNYEAQ.

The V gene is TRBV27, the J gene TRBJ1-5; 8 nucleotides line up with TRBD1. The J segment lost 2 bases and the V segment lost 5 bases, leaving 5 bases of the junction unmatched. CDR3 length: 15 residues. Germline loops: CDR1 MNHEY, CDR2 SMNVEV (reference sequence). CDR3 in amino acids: CASSIQGAGNQPQHF. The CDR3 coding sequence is TGTGCCAGCAGTATTCAGGGGGCTGGCAATCAGCCCCAGCATTTT.

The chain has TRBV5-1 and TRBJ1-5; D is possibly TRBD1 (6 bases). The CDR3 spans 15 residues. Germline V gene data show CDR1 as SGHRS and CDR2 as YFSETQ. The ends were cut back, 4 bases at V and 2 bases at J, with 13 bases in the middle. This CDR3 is CASSPGVRGNQPQHF. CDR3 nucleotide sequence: TGCGCCAGCAGCCCAGGGGTTCGGGGCAATCAGCCCCAGCATTTT. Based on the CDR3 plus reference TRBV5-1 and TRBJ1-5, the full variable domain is KAGVTQTPRYLIKTRGQQVTLSCSPISGHRSVSWYQQTPGQGLQFLFEYFSETQRNKGNFPGRFSGRQFSNSRSEMNVSTLELGDSALYLCASSPGVRGNQPQHFGDGTRLSIL.

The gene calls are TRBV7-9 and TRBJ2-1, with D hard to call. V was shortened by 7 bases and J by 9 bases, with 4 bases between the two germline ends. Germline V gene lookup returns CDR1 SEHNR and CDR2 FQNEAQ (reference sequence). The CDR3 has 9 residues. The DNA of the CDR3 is TGTGCCAGCACCCCTGAGCAGTTCTTC. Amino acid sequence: CASTPEQFF.

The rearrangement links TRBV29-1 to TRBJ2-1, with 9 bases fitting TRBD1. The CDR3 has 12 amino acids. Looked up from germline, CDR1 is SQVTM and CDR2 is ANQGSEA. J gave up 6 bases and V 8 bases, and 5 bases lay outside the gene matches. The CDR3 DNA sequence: TGCAGCCTATTGACAGGGGGCAATGAGCAGTTCTTC. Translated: CSLLTGGNEQFF.

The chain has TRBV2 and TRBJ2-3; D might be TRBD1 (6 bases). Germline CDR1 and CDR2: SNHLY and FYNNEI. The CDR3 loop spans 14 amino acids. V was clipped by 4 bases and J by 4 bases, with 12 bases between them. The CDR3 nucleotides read TGTGCCAGCAGTGCTACAGGGATTCCAGATACGCAGTATTTT. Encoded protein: CASSATGIPDTQYF.

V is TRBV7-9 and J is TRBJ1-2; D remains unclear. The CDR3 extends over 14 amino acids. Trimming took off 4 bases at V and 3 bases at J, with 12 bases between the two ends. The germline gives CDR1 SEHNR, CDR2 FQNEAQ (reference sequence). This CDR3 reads CASSSTPRDYGYTF. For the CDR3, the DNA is TGTGCCAGCAGCTCCACCCCTAGGGACTATGGCTACACCTTC. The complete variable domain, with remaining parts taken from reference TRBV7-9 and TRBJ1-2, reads DTGVSQNPRHKITKRGQNVTFRCDPISEHNRLYWYRQTLGQGPEFLTYFQNEAQLEKSRLLSDRFSAERPKGSFSTLEIQRTEQGDSAMYLCASSSTPRDYGYTFGSGTRLTVV.

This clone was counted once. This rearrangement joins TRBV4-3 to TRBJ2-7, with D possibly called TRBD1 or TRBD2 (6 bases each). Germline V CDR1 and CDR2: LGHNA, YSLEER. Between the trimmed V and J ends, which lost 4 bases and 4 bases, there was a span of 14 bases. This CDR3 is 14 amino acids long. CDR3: CASSPTGGEYEQYF. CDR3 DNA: TGCGCCAGCAGCCCGACAGGAGGGGAGTACGAGCAGTACTTC.

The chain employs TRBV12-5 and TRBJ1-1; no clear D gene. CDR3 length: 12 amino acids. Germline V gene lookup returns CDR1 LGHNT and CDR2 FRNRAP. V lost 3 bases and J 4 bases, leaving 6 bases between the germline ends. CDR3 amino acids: CASGLKGTEAFF. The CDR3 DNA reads TGTGCTAGTGGTTTAAAGGGCACTGAAGCTTTCTTT.

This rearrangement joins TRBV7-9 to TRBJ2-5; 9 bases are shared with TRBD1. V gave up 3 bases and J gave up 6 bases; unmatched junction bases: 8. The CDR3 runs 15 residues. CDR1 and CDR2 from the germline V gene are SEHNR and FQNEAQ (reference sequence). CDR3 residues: CASSFRTGAEKTQYF. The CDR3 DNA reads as TGTGCCAGCAGCTTTAGGACAGGGGCCGAAAAGACCCAGTACTTC.

In nucleotides, the CDR3 is TGTGCCAGCAGCTTGGAGTTCAGTCCAGCAACTAATGAAAAACTGTTTTTT. Translated: CASSLEFSPATNEKLFF. This chain connects TRBV7-8 to TRBJ1-4; the D is unclear. Germline V gene data show CDR1 as SGHVS and CDR2 as FQNEAQ. Trimming cost V 3 bases and J 0 bases, with 14 bases left between them. The CDR3 extends over 17 amino acids. Variable domain in full (rest from reference TRBV7-8 and TRBJ1-4): GAGVSQSPRYKVAKRGQDVALRCDPISGHVSLFWYQQALGQGPEFLTYFQNEAQLDKSGLPSDRFFAERPEGSVSTLKIQRTQQEDSAVYLCASSLEFSPATNEKLFFGSGTQLSVL.

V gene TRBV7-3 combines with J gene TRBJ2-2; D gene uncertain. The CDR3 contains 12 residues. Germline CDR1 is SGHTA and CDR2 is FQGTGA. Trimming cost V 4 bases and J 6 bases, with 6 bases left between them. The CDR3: CASSSPPGELFF. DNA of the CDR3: TGTGCCAGCAGCTCCCCCCCCGGGGAGCTGTTTTTT. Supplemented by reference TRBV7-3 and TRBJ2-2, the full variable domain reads GAGVSQTPSNKVTEKGKYVELRCDPISGHTALYWYRQSLGQGPEFLIYFQGTGAADDSGLPNDRFFAVRPEGSVSTLKIQRTERGDSAVYLCASSSPPGELFFGEGSRLTVL.

The CDR3 sequence: CASSLSLYTSGSRAGELFF. DNA for the CDR3: TGTGCCAGCAGTTTATCCCTTTACACTAGCGGGAGTAGGGCCGGGGAGCTGTTTTTT. This chain joins TRBV27 and TRBJ2-2, with TRBD2 identical over 11 bases. J was trimmed by 6 bases and V by 0 bases; bases with no gene match: 12. CDR3 length: 19 residues. The germline V gene encodes CDR1 MNHEY and CDR2 SMNVEV (reference sequence).

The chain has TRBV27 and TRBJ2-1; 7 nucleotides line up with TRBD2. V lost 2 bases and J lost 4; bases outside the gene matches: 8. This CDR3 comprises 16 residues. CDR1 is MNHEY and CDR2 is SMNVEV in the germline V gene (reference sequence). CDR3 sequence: CASSLAGTNLYNEQFF. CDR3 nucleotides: TGTGCCAGCAGTTTAGCCGGGACTAATCTATACAATGAGCAGTTCTTC.